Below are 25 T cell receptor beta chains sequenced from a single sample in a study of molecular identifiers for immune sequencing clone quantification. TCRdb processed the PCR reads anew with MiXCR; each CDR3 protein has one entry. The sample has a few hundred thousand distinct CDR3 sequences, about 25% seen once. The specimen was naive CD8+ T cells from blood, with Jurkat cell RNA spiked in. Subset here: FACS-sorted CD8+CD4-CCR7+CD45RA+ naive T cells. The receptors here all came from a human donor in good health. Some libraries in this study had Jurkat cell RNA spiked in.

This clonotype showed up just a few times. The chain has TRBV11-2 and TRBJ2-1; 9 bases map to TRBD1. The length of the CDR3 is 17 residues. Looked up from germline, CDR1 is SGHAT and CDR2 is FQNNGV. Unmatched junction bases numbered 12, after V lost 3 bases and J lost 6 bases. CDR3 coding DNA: TGTGCCAGCAGCTTCCATTCCGGGACAGGGACGGGCAATGAGCAGTTCTTC. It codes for CASSFHSGTGTGNEQFF.

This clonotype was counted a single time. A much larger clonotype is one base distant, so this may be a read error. The CDR3 loop is CASSPLAGGPHNEQFF. CDR3 coding DNA: TGTGCCAGCAGCCCACTAGCGGGGGGGCCCCACAATGAGCAGTTCTTC. The chain recombines TRBV5-3 with TRBJ2-1; 13 nucleotides match TRBD2. TRBV5-3 is an ORF; its function is uncertain. This CDR3 region has 16 residues. V trimming: 8 bases; J trimming: 5 bases; junction bases outside the gene matches: 10.

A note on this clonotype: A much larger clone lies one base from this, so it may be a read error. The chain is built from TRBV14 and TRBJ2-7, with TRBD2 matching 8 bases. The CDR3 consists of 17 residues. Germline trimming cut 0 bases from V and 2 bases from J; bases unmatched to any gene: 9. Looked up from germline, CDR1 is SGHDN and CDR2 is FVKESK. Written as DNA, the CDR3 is TGTGCCAGCAGCCAAGACGAGCAAGCGGGGGCCCCCTACGAGCAGTACTTC. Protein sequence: CASSQDEQAGAPYEQYF.

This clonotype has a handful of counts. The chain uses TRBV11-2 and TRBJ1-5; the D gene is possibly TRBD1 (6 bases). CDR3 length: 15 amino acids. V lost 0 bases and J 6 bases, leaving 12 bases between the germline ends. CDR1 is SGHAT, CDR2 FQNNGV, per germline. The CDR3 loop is CASSLDGGASQPQHF. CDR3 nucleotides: TGTGCCAGCAGCTTAGACGGGGGCGCGAGTCAGCCCCAGCATTTT.

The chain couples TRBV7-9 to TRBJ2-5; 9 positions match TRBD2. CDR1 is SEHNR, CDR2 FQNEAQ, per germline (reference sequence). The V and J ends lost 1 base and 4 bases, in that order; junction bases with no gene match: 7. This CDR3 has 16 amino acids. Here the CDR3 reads CASSLERGAVLETQYF. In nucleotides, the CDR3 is TGTGCCAGCAGCTTAGAGCGGGGGGCCGTTTTAGAGACCCAGTACTTC.

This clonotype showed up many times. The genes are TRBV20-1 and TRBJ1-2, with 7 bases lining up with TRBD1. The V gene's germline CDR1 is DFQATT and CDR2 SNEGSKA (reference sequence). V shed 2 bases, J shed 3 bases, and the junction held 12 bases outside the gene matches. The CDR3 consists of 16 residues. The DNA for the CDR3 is TGCAGTGCTAGACCCCTAGGGGAACAGGGGTACTATGGCTACACCTTC. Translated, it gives CSARPLGEQGYYGYTF.

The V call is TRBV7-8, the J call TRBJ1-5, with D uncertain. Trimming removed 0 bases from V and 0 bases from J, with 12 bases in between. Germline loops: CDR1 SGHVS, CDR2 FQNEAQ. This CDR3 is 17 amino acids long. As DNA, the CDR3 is TGTGCCAGCAGCTTAGCCCTACGACACTATAGCAATCAGCCCCAGCATTTT. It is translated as CASSLALRHYSNQPQHF.

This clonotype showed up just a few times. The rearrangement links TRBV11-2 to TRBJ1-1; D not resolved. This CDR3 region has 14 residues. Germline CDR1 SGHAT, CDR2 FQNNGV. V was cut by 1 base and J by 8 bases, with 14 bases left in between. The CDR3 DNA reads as TGTGCCAGCAGCTTAGTTAACCGAGAGCAGGAAGCTTTCTTT. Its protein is CASSLVNREQEAFF.

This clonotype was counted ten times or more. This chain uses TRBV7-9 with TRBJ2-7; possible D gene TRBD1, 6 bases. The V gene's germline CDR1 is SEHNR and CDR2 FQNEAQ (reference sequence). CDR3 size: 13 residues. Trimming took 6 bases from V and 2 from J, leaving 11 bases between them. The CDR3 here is CASSLPGAYEQYF. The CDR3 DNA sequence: TGTGCCAGCAGTTTACCAGGGGCCTACGAGCAGTACTTC.

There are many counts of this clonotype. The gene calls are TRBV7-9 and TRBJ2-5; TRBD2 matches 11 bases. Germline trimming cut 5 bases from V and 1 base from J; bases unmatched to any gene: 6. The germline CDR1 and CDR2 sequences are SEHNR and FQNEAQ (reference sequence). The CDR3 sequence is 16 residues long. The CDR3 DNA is TGTGCCAGCAGCCCTACTAGCGGGGGCCTCCAAGAGACCCAGTACTTC. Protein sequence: CASSPTSGGLQETQYF.

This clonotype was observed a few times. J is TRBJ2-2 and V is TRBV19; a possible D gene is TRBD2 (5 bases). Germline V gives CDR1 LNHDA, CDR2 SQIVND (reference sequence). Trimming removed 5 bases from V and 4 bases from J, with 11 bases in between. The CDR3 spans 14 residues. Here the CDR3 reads CASSELERTGELFF. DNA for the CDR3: TGTGCCAGTAGTGAACTAGAGCGCACCGGGGAGCTGTTTTTT.

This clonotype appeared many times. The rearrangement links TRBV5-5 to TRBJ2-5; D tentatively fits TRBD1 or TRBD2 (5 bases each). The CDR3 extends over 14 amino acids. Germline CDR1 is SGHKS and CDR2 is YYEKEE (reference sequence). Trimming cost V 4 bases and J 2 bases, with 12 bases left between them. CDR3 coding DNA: TGTGCCAGCAGCCCTGGGACGCTTCAAGAGACCCAGTACTTC. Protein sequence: CASSPGTLQETQYF.

The CDR3, as DNA: TGTGCCAGCAGTCGGAGCGTCGACAGCCCGACCTACGAGCAGTACTTC. As protein: CASSRSVDSPTYEQYF. The chain uses TRBV6-2 or TRBV6-3 and TRBJ2-7; possible D gene TRBD1, 5 bases. Germline loops: CDR1 MNHEY, CDR2 SVGEGT. V lost 5 bases to trimming and J lost 2 bases, with 19 bases between them. This CDR3 spans 16 amino acids.

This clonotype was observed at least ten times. This CDR3 reads CASSSPLGVQHF. CDR3 sequence (DNA): TGTGCCAGCAGTTCTCCTTTGGGGGTCCAGCATTTT. J is TRBJ1-5 and V is TRBV27, with a possible D match to TRBD1 (5 bases). V was clipped by 4 bases and J by 12 bases, with 13 bases between them. The CDR3 sequence is 12 residues long. Germline V lookup: CDR1 MNHEY, CDR2 SMNVEV (reference sequence).

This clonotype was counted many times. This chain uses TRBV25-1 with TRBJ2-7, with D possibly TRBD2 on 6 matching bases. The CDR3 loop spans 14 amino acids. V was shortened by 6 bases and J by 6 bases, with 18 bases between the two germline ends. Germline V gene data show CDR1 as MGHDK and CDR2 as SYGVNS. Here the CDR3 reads CASRSTSLFCEQYF. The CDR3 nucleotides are TGTGCCAGCAGGAGTACTAGCTTGTTCTGCGAGCAGTACTTC.

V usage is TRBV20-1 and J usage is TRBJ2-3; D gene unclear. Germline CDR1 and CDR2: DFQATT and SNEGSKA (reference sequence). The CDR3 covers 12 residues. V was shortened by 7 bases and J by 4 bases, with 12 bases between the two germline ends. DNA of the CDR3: TGCAGTGGAGCGATAGTAGCAGATACGCAGTATTTT. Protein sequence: CSGAIVADTQYF.

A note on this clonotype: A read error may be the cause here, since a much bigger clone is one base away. The CDR3 loop reads CASRAHWTNTEAFF. DNA of the CDR3: TGTGCCAGCAGGGCGCACTGGACGAACACTGAAGCTTTCTTT. The chain employs TRBV2 and TRBJ1-1; no firm D call. Germline CDR1 SNHLY, CDR2 FYNNEI. Trimming cost V 6 bases and J 1 base, with 12 bases left between them. The CDR3 runs to 14 residues.

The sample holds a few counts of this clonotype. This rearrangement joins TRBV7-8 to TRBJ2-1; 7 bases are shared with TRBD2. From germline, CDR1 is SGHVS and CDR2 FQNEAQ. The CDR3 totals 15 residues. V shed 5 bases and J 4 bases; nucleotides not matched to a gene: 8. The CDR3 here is CASSPWGGRYNEQFF. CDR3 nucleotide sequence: TGTGCCAGCAGCCCCTGGGGGGGTCGGTACAATGAGCAGTTCTTC.

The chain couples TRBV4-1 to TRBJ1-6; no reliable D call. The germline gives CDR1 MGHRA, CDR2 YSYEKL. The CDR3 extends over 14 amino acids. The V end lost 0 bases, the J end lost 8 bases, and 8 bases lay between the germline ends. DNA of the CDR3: TGCGCCAGCAGCCAAGATAAATTTGATTCACCCCTCCACTTT. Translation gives CASSQDKFDSPLHF.

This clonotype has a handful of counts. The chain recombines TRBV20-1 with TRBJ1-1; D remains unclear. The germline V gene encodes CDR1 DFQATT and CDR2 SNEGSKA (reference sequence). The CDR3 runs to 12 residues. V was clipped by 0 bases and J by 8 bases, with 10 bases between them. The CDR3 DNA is TGCAGTGCTAGAGATCTCGGCGAAGAAGCTTTCTTT. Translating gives CSARDLGEEAFF.

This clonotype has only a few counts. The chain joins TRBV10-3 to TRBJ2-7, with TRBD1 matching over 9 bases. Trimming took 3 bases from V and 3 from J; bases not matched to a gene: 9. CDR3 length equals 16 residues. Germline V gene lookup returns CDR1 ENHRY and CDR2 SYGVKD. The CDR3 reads CAISDRDRVLGYEQYF. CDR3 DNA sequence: TGTGCCATCAGTGATCGGGACAGGGTTCTTGGCTACGAGCAGTACTTC.

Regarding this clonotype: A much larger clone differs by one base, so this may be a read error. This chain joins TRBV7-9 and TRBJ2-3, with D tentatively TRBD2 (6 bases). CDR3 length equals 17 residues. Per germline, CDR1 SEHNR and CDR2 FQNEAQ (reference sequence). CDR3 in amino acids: CANSPLIADLSTDTQYF. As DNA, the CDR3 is TGTGCCAACAGCCCTTTAATAGCGGACCTTAGCACAGATACGCAGTATTTT. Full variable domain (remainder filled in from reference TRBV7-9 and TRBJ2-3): DTGVSQNPRHKITKRGQNVTFRCDPISEHNRLYWYRQTLGQGPEFLTYFQNEAQLEKSRLLSDRFSAERPKGSFSTLEIQRTEQGDSAMYLCANSPLIADLSTDTQYFGPGTRLTVL.

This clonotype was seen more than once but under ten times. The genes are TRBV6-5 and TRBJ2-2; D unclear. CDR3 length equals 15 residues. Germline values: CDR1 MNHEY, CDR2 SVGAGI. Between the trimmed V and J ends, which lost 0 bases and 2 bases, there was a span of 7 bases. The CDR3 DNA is TGTGCCAGCAGTTACTCTCAGGTTAACACCGGGGAGCTGTTTTTT. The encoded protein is CASSYSQVNTGELFF.

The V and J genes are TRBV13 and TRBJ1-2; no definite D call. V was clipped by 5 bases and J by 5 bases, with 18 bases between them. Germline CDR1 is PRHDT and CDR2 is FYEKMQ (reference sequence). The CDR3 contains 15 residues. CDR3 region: CASSPLWADVYGYTF. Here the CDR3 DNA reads TGTGCCAGCAGCCCACTGTGGGCCGACGTATATGGCTACACCTTC. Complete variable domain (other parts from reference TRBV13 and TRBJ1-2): AAGVIQSPRHLIKEKRETATLKCYPIPRHDTVYWYQQGPGQDPQFLISFYEKMQSDKGSIPDRFSAQQFSDYHSELNMSSLELGDSALYFCASSPLWADVYGYTFGSGTRLTVV.

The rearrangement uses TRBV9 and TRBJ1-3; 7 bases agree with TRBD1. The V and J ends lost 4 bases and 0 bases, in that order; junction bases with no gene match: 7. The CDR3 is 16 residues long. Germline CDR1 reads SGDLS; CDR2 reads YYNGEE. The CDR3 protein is CASSPETGNSGNTIYF. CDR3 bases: TGTGCCAGCAGCCCCGAGACAGGGAACTCTGGAAACACCATATATTTT. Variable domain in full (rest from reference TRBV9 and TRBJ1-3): DSGVTQTPKHLITATGQRVTLRCSPRSGDLSVYWYQQSLDQGLQFLIQYYNGEERAKGNILERFSAQQFPDLHSELNLSSLELGDSALYFCASSPETGNSGNTIYFGEGSWLTVV.